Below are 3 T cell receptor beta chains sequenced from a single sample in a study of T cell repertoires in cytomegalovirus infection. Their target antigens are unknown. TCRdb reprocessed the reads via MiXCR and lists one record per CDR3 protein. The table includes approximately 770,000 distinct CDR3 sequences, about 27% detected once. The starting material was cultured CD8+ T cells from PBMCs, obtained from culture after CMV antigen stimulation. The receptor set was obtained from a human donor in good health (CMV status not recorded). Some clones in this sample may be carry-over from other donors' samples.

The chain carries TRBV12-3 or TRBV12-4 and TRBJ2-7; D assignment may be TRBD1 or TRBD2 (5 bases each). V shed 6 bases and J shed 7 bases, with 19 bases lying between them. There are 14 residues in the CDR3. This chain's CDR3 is CASRTGTHEEEQYF. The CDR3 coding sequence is TGTGCCAGCAGAACCGGGACGCACGAGGAGGAGCAGTACTTC.

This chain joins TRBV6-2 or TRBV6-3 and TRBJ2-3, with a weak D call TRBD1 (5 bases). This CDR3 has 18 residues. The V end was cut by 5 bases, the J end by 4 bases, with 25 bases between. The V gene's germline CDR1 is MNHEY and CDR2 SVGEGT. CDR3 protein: CASSQGWGLGFSSDTQYF. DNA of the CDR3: TGTGCCAGCAGTCAGGGTTGGGGTTTGGGTTTTAGTTCAGATACGCAGTATTTT.

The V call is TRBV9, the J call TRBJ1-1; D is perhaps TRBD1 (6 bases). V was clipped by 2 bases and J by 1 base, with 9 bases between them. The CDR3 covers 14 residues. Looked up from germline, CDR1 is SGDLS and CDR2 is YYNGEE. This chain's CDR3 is CASSVPTGNTEAFF. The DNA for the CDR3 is TGTGCCAGCAGCGTTCCGACAGGGAACACTGAAGCTTTCTTT.